Listed here are 10 T cell receptor delta chains from one sample, sequenced in a study of Vγ9Vδ2 T cells in congenital toxoplasmosis. Template-switch reverse transcription used TRGC- and TRDC-specific primers together in a single tube. Both the TRGC1 and TRGC2 constant genes were targeted by the TRGC primer. TCRdb reprocessed the reads through CATT. The sample has 700 or so delta-chain clones; about 50% are singletons. Sequencing input: gamma-delta T cells from blood. These receptors all come from a child under 10 years old born to a mother with Toxoplasma gondii infection during pregnancy, either congenitally infected or uninfected (not recorded which).

Notes on this clone: A far larger clone is one nucleotide away, so this likely arose from a read error. The chain links TRDV2 to TRDJ3; 9 nucleotides agree with TRDD3. Germline loops: CDR1 GEAIGNYY, CDR2 EKD. The CDR3 totals 17 residues. CDR3 DNA: TGTGCCTGTGACACCGCGGGGATACGCAGGGACACCCGACAGATTTTTTTC. It yields the protein CACDTAGIRRDTRQIFF.

The genes are TRDV2 and TRDJ3; 9 nucleotides match TRDD3. TCRdb lists no J gene, so it was determined here by aligning the DNA to germline. V shed 0 bases and J 0 bases; nucleotides not matched to a gene: 8. The CDR3 covers 20 residues. Germline V gene data show CDR1 as GEAIGNYY and CDR2 as EKD. Here the CDR3 reads CACDTAGIRGSSWDTRQMFF. In DNA form, the CDR3 reads TGTGCCTGTGACACCGCGGGGATACGGGGGAGCTCCTGGGACACCCGACAGATGTTTTTC.

Remarks on this clone: A far larger clone is a single base away, which makes a read error likely. Other nucleotide sequences from this sample produce the same CDR3. The rearrangement links TRDV2 to TRDJ3; 11 nucleotides agree with TRDD3. In the absence of a J gene in TCRdb, the DNA was matched to germline to assign it here. This CDR3 region has 19 residues. The germline V gene has CDR1 GEAIGNYY and CDR2 EKD. The trim removed 1 base at V and 0 bases at J, leaving 4 bases unmatched. The CDR3 DNA sequence: TGTGCCTGTGACACTGTACTGGGGGATAGCTCCTGGGACACCCGACAGATGTTTTTC. Encoded protein: CACDTVLGDSSWDTRQMFF.

Comments on this clone: The likely explanation is a read error, given a far larger clone one base away. The chain employs TRDV1 and TRDJ1, with 8 bases aligning to TRDD3. In the absence of a J gene in TCRdb, the DNA was matched to germline to assign it here. The CDR3 extends over 23 amino acids. Germline trimming cut 3 bases from V and 5 bases from J; bases unmatched to any gene: 32. CDR1 TSWWSYY and CDR2 QGS come from the germline V gene. The CDR3 here is CALGDSPTLMGEGYWGGRDKLIF. Written as DNA, the CDR3 is TGTGCTCTTGGGGACTCTCCGACGTTGATGGGTGAGGGTTACTGGGGGGGACGGGATAAACTCATCTTT.

The gene calls are TRDV2 and TRDJ1; 8 bases fit TRDD3. TCRdb offers no J gene call, so here the DNA was matched to germline to obtain one. This CDR3 region has 19 residues. Trimming removed 0 bases from V and 0 bases from J; junction bases left unmatched: 14. Germline V gives CDR1 GEAIGNYY, CDR2 EKD. The CDR3 DNA sequence: TGTGCCTGTGACACCGTGGGATACGGGAGCTCCTGGGACACCGATAAACTCATCTTT. This codes for CACDTVGYGSSWDTDKLIF.

Comments on this clone: This probably arose from a read error, given a far larger clone one base away. Other DNA sequences within the sample encode an identical CDR3. The V call is TRDV2, the J call TRDJ3; D is ambiguous. Germline V gene lookup returns CDR1 GEAIGNYY and CDR2 EKD. The V end was cut by 0 bases, the J end by 0 bases, with 11 bases between. The CDR3 totals 18 residues. Written as DNA, the CDR3 is TGTGCCTGTGACACCGTGGGTGGGAGCTCCTGGGACACCCGACAGATGTTTTTC. Translated: CACDTVGGSSWDTRQMFF.

With regard to this clone: It differs at one base from a far larger clone, so likely a read error. The chain couples TRDV1 to TRDJ1; 12 bases align to TRDD3. Matching the DNA to germline supplied the J gene, which TCRdb does not give. The ends lost 2 bases at V and 4 bases at J; junction bases unmatched: 23. CDR3 length: 22 residues. Germline V gene data show CDR1 as TSWWSYY and CDR2 as QGS. Here the CDR3 DNA reads TGTGCTCTTGGGGAAGTCCCCCCGAGCCTTTACTGGGGGATACTACTCCACGATAAACTCATCTTT. Its translation is CALGEVPPSLYWGILLHDKLIF.

This clone was detected only once. A single base is all that separates this from a far larger clone, so a read error is likely. V is TRDV3 and J is TRDJ1; 12 bases map to TRDD3. Assignment of the J gene here rests on matching the DNA to germline, because TCRdb gives none. V shed 3 bases, J shed 1 base, and the junction held 27 bases outside the gene matches. The CDR3 is 22 amino acids. Germline V gives CDR1 TVYSNPD, CDR2 GDNSRS (reference sequence). As DNA, the CDR3 is TGTGCCTTCACATGGGTGCTCCACCGCATATACTGGGGGATACCCCTCACCGATAAACTCATCTTT. Translating it yields CAFTWVLHRIYWGIPLTDKLIF. Drawing the rest from reference TRDV3 and TRDJ1, the complete variable domain is CDKVTQSSPDQTVASGSEVVLLCTYDTVYSNPDLFWYRIRPDYSFQFVFYGDNSRSEGADFTQGRFSVKHILTQKAFHLVISPVRTEDSATYYCAFTWVLHRIYWGIPLTDKLIFGKGTRVTVEP.

As concerns this clone: Given a far larger clone just one base away, this is likely a sequencing read error. The chain carries TRDV2 and TRDJ3, with 12 bases aligning to TRDD3. Germline matching of the DNA provided the J gene here, since TCRdb leaves it blank. In germline, CDR1 is GEAIGNYY, CDR2 EKD. The CDR3 totals 24 residues. For the CDR3, the DNA is TGTGCCTGTGACACTATCGATCGAGGCTTACTGGGGGATACAAGCTCCTGGGACACCCTACAGATGTTTTTC. It is translated as CACDTIDRGLLGDTSSWDTLQMFF.

Comments on this clone: A far larger clone lies a single base away; this is likely a read error. Other nucleotide sequences from this sample produce the same CDR3. This chain connects TRDV1 to TRDJ1, with a possible D match to TRDD3 (5 bases). The J gene is not listed in TCRdb, so it was assigned here from a DNA match to germline. This CDR3 region has 16 residues. Germline-derived CDR1 and CDR2 are TSWWSYY and QGS. The CDR3, as DNA: TGTGCACTTGGGGAAGATAAGTTGGATCTCACCGATAAACTCATCTTT. Residues: CALGEDKLDLTDKLIF.